Below, one TCR beta chain is given with its context. A quantity of about 0.5 to 1 ug RNA underwent reverse transcription using random hexamers. TCRdb itself ran the immunoSEQ multiplex PCR reads through MiXCR, one entry per CDR3 protein. The data show over 140,000 distinct CDR3 sequences, more than 85% seen once. This record belongs to a study of CD8 T cells in Susac syndrome. Background on the study: Active disease was present in about six of the sequenced Susac syndrome patients, and remission in 8 or 9. When blood was drawn, patients with Susac syndrome were on intravenous immunoglobulin alone, on corticosteroids, or therapy-naive.

From blood CD8+ and CD4+ T cells, TCR beta sequences were generated. Negative isolation was used for CD8+ and CD4+ T cells and FACS enrichment for TEMRA cells. V lost 3 bases and J lost 1, with 8 bases in between. CDR1 is LGHDT and CDR2 is YNNKEL in the germline V gene (reference sequence). The CDR3 covers 14 residues. V and J are TRBV3-1 and TRBJ2-3; D is uncertain. Specimen: CD4+ T cells from PBMCs. The receptor comes from a human donor with Susac syndrome. The CDR3 loop is CASSQLLGTDTQYF. CDR3 sequence (DNA): TGTGCCAGCAGCCAGCTCCTGGGCACAGATACGCAGTATTTT.